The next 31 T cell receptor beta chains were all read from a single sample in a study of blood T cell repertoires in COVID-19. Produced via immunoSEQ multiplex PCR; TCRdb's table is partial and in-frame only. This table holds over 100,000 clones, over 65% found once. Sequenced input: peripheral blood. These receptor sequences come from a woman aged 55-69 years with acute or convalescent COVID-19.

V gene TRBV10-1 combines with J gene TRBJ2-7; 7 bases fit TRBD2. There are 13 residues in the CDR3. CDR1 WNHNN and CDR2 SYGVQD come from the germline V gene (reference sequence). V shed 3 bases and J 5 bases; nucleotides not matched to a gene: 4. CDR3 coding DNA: TGCGCCAGCAGTGAAGGGACTAAGAACGAGCAGTACTTC. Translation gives CASSEGTKNEQYF.

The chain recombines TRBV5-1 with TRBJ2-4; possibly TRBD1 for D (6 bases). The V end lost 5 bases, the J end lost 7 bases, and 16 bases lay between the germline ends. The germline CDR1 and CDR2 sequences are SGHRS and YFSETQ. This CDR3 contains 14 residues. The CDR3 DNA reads TGCGCCAGCAGTCCTACAGGGCCCGACAACATTCAGTACTTC. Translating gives CASSPTGPDNIQYF. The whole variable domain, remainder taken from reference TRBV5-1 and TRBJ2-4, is KAGVTQTPRYLIKTRGQQVTLSCSPISGHRSVSWYQQTPGQGLQFLFEYFSETQRNKGNFPGRFSGRQFSNSRSEMNVSTLELGDSALYLCASSPTGPDNIQYFGAGTRLSVL.

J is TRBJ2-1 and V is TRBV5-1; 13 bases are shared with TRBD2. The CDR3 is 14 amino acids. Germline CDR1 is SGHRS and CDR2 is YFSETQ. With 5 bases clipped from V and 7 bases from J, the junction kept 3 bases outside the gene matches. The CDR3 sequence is CASRTSGGPNEQFF. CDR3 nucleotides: TGCGCCAGCAGGACTAGCGGGGGGCCTAATGAGCAGTTCTTC.

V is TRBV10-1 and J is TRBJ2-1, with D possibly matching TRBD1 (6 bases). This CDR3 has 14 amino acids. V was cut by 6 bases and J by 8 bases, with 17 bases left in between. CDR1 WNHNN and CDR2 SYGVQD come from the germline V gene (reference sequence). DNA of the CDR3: TGCGCCAGCAGCGCGTCCCCACAGGGCTATGAGCAGTTCTTC. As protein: CASSASPQGYEQFF.

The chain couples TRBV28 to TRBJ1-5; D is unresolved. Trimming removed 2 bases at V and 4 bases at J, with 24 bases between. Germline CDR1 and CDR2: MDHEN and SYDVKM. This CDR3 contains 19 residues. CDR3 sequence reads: CASSLVNAEPMSVNQPQHF. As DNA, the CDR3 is TGTGCCAGCAGTTTAGTAAACGCTGAGCCTATGAGCGTTAATCAGCCCCAGCATTTT.

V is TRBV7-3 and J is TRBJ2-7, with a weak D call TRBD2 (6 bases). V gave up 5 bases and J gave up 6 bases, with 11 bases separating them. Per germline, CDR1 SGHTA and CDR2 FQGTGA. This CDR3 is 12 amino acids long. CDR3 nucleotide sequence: TGTGCCAGCAGCAAGGACTATAGCGAGCAGTACTTC. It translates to CASSKDYSEQYF.

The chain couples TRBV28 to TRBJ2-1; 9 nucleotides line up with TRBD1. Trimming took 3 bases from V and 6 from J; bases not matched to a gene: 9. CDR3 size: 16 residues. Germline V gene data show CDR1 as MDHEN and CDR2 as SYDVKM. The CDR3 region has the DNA TGTGCCAGCAGTTTCTACACCGGGACAGGGCGCAATGAGCAGTTCTTC. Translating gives CASSFYTGTGRNEQFF.

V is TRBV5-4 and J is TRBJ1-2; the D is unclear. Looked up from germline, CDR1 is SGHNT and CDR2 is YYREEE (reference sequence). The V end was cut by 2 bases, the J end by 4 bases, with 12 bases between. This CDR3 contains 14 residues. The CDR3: CASSLRTPSYGYTF. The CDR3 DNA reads TGTGCCAGCAGCTTACGCACACCCTCCTATGGCTACACCTTC.

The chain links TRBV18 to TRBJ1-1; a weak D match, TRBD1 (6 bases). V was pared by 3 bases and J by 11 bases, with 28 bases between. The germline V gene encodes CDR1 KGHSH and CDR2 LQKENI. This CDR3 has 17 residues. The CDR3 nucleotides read TGTGCCAGCTCACCTAGGATAAGCGGGGGCCCACCCATCGGGGCTTTCTTT. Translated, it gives CASSPRISGGPPIGAFF.

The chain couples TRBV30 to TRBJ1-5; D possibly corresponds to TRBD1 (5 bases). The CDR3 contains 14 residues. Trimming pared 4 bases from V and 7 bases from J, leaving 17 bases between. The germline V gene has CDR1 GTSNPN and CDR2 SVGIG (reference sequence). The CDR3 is CAWTPGGVKQPQHF. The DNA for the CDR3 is TGTGCCTGGACCCCGGGGGGGGTAAAGCAGCCCCAGCATTTT.

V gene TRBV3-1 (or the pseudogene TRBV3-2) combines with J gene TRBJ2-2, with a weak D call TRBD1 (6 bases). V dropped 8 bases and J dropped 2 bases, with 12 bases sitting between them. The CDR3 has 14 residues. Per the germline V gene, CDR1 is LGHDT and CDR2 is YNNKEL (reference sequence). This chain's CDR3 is CASGGQLNTGELFF. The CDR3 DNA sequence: TGTGCCAGCGGAGGACAGCTCAACACCGGGGAGCTGTTTTTT.

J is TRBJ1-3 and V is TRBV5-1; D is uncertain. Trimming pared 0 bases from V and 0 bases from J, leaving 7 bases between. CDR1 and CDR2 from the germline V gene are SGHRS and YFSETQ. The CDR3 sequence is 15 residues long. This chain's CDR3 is CASSLAPNSGNTIYF. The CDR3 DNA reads TGCGCCAGCAGCTTGGCCCCAAACTCTGGAAACACCATATATTTT.

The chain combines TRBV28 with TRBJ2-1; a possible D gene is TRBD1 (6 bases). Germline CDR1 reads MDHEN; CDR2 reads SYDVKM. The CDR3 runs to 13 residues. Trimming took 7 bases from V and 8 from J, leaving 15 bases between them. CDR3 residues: CASTNQGIDEQFF. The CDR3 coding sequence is TGTGCCAGCACAAACCAGGGGATCGATGAGCAGTTCTTC.

CDR3 DNA sequence: TGTGCCAGCAGTCGGCCGGGACTAGCGGGAAGGAACTACAATGAGCAGTTCTTC. Translating it yields CASSRPGLAGRNYNEQFF. The rearrangement joins TRBV6-6 to TRBJ2-1, with 13 bases lining up with TRBD2. Germline trimming cut 5 bases from V and 3 bases from J; bases unmatched to any gene: 10. This CDR3 spans 18 amino acids. Germline V gene lookup returns CDR1 MNHNY and CDR2 SVGAGI (reference sequence).

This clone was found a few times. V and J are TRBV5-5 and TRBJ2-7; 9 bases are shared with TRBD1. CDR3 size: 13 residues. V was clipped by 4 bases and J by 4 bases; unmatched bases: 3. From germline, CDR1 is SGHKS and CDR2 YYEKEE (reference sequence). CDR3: CASSRTGEYEQYF. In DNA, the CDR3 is TGTGCCAGCAGCCGGACAGGGGAATACGAGCAGTACTTC.

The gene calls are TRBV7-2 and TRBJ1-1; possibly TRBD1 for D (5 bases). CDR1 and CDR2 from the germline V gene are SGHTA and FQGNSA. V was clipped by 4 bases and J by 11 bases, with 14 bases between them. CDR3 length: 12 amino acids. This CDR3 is CASSSSGLEAFF. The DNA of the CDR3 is TGTGCCAGCAGCTCCTCAGGGTTGGAGGCTTTCTTT.

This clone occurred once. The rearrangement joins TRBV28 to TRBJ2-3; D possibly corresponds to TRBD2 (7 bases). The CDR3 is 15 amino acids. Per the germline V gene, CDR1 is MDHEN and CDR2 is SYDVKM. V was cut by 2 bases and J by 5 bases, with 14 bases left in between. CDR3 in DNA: TGTGCCAGCAGTTTAGGGGGGGCCCCGGGAGATACGCAGTATTTT. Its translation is CASSLGGAPGDTQYF.

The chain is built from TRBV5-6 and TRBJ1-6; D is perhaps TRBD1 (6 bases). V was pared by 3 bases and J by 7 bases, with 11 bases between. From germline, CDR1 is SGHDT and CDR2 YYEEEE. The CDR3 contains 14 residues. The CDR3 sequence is CASSSDRNNSPLHF. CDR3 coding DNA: TGTGCCAGCAGCTCCGACAGGAACAATTCACCCCTCCACTTT.

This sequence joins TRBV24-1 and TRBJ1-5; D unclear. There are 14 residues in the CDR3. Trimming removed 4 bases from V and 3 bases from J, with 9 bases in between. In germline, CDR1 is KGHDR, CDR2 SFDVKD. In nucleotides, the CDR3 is TGTGCCACCAGTGAGTCCGGGGACAATCAGCCCCAGCATTTT. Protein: CATSESGDNQPQHF.

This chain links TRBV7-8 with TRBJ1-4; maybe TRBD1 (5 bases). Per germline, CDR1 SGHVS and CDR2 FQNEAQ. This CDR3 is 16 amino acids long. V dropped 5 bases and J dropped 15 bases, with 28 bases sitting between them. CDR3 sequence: CASSRSGASRGKNLFF. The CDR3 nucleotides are TGTGCCAGCAGCCGTTCTGGGGCGTCAAGGGGAAAAAACTTGTTTTTT.

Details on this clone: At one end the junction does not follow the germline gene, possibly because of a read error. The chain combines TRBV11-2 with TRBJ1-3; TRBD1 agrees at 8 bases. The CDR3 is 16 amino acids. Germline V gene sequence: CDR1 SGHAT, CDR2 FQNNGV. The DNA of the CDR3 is TGTGCCAGCAGCGGACAGGGTCTATCCTCTCGAAACACCATATATTTT. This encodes CASSGQGLSSRNTIYF.

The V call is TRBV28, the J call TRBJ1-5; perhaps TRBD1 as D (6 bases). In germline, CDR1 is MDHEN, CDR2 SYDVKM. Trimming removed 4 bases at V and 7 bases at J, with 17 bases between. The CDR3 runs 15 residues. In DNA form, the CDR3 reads TGTGCCAGCAGTTCCCCACAGGGACCCTCACAGCCCCAGCATTTT. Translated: CASSSPQGPSQPQHF.

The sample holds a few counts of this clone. This CDR3 reads CASSFSRVNTEAFF. The DNA of the CDR3 is TGTGCCAGCAGCTTTTCCAGGGTTAACACTGAAGCTTTCTTT. The chain has TRBV7-9 and TRBJ1-1; D may be TRBD1 (5 bases). Germline CDR1 reads SEHNR; CDR2 reads FQNEAQ (reference sequence). The CDR3 sequence is 14 residues long. Trimming removed 3 bases from V and 2 bases from J, with 10 bases in between.

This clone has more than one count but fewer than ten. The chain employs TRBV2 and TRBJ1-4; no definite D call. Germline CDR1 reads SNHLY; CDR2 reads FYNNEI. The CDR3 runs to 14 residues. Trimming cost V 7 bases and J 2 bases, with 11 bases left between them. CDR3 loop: CASIQRVTNEKLFF. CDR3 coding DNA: TGTGCCAGCATCCAACGCGTTACTAATGAAAAACTGTTTTTT.

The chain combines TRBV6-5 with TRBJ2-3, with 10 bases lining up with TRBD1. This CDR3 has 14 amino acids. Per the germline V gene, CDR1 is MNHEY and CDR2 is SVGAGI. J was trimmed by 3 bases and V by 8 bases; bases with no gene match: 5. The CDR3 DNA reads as TGTGCCAGCGAAGACAGGGGGCGAACAGATACGCAGTATTTT. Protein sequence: CASEDRGRTDTQYF.

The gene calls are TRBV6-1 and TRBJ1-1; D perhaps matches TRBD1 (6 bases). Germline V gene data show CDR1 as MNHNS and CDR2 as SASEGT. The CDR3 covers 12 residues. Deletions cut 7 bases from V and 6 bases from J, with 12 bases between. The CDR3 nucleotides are TGTGCCAGCAATGAGGGGGAGGCTGAAGCTTTCTTT. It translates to CASNEGEAEAFF.

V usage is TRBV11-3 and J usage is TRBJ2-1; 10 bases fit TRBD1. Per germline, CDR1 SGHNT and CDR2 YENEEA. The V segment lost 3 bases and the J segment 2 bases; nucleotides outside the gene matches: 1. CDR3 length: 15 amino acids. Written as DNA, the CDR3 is TGTGCCAGCAGCTTGGGGACAGGGGCCTACAATGAGCAGTTCTTC. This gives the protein CASSLGTGAYNEQFF.

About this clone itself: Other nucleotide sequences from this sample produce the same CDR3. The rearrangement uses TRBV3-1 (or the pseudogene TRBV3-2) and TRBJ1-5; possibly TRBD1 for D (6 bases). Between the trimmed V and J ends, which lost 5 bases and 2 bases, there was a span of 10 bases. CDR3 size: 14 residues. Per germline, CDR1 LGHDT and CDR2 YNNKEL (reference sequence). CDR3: CASSTGSGNQPQHF. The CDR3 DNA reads TGTGCCAGCAGCACAGGGAGCGGCAATCAGCCCCAGCATTTT.

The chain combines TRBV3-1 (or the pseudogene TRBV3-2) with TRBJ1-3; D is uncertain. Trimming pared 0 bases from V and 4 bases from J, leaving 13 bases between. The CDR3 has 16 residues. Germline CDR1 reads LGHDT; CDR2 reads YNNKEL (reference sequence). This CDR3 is CASSQEHTTLGNTIYF. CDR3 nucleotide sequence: TGTGCCAGCAGCCAAGAGCACACTACACTAGGAAACACCATATATTTT.

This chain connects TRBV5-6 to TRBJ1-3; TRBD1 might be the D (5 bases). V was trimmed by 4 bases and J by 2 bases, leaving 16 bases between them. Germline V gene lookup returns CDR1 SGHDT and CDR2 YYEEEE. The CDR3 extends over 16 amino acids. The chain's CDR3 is CASSPAGGGTGNTIYF. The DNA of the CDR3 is TGTGCCAGCAGCCCGGCCGGGGGAGGGACTGGAAACACCATATATTTT.

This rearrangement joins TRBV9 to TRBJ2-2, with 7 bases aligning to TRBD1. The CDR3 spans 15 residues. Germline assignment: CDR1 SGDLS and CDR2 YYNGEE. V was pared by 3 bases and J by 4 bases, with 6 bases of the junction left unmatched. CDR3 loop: CASSAARQGTGELFF. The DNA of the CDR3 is TGTGCCAGCAGCGCGGCCCGACAGGGCACCGGGGAGCTGTTTTTT.